The T cell receptor beta chain under discussion was sequenced for a study of blood T cell repertoires in COVID-19. At the level of the study: Researchers got acute and convalescent COVID-19 samples from the United States, Italy and Spain. Sources were T cells, B-cell-depleted T cells, or PBMCs; the material itself was cDNA or gDNA.

Per the authors' pipeline: Estimation of nucleated cell counts relied on the amplification of reference gene primers. Sequencing used immunoSEQ multiplex PCR; TCRdb keeps in-frame clones, though not all of them. V and J calls and clone size are copied from that table; D and trimming were computed from the DNA. Among fewer than 250,000 clones listed, approximately 80% were seen once. Germline lookup yields CDR1 LNHNV and CDR2 YYDKDF (reference sequence). V lost 0 bases and J 3 bases, leaving 14 bases between the germline ends. This CDR3 spans 16 amino acids. The sample was peripheral blood. The TCR was taken from a woman aged 55-69 years with active or convalescent COVID-19. The V gene is TRBV15, the J gene TRBJ1-1; D is unresolved. The CDR3 region has the DNA TGTGCCACCAGCAGAGAGAGGGCGTTTAGGGACACTGAAGCTTTCTTT. It specifies CATSRERAFRDTEAFF.